The entry below describes one TCR beta chain. The sample is drawn from a study of cytomegalovirus exposure and HLA in healthy donors. Study in general: Earlier, 150 million to 200 million T cells were analyzed, and more than 100 million unique TCR beta sequences were found among them. Genetic ancestry analysis placed about 84% of the roughly 400 donors that were genotyped in the Caucasian-associated cluster.

The study ran its PCR with 60 Vbeta and 13 Jbeta primers. The table came from immunoSEQ multiplex PCR; TCRdb's copy has only in-frame clones and leaves some out. The sample contains 90,000 to 120,000 clones, 74% of which appear only once. The CDR3 is 14 residues long. CDR1 is MRHNA and CDR2 is SNTAGT in the germline V gene. The junction had 0 bases not matched to a gene; V was cut back by 2 bases and J by 1 base. This TCR came from a woman aged 40 to 50 in good health and CMV-seropositive. The sequenced sample consisted of PBMCs. The chain uses TRBV6-4 and TRBJ2-3; 7 bases line up with TRBD1. In DNA form, the CDR3 reads TGTGCCAGCAGTGACAGGGGGCGCACAGATACGCAGTATTTT. This sequence encodes CASSDRGRTDTQYF.